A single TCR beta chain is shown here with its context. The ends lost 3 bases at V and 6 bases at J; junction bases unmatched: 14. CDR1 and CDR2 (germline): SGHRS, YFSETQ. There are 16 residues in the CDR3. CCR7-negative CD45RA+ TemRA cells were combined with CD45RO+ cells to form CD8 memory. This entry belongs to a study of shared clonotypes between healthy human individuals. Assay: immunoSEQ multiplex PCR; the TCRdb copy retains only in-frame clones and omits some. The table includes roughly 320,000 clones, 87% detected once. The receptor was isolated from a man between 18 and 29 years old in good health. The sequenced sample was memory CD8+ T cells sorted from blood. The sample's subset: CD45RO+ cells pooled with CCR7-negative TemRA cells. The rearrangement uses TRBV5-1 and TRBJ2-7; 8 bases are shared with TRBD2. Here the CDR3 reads CASSSQPRTSLREQYF. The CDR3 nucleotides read TGCGCCAGCAGCTCCCAACCTAGGACTAGCCTTCGCGAGCAGTACTTC.